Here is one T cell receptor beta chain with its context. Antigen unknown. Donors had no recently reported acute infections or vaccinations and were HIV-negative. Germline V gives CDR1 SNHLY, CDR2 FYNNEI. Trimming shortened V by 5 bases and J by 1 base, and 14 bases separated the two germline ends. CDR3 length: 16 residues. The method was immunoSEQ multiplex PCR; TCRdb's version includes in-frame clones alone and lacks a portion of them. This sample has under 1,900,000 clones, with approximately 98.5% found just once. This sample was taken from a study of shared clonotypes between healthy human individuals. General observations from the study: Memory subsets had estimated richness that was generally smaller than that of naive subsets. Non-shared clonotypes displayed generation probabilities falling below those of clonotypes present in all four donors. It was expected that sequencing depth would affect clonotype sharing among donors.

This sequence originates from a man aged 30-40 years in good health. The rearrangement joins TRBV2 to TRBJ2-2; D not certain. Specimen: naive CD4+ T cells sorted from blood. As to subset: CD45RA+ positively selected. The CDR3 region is CASSRLLRMNTGELFF. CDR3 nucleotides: TGTGCCAGCAGTCGTCTTCTAAGGATGAACACCGGGGAGCTGTTTTTT.